Following are 24 T cell receptor beta chains from one sample sequenced in a study of blood T cells in healthy people across ages. PCR was performed a second time for about 7 to 11 cycles using a sample-barcoded 5' primer and a J-beta primer mix. In TCRdb, the 5' RACE reads were re-called with MiXCR into one record per CDR3 protein. The table lists nearly 1 million distinct CDR3 sequences, about 53% of them singletons. The sample comprised blood. Every receptor here comes from a woman between 55 and 75 years old in good health.

This clonotype has a handful of counts. The CDR3 DNA is TGTGCCAGCAGCTTAGTGTCCGGACAGGCGTTCTTC. Translated, it gives CASSLVSGQAFF. The rearrangement joins TRBV7-9 to TRBJ2-1; 7 nucleotides match TRBD1. Unmatched junction bases numbered 6, after V lost 1 base and J lost 15 bases. CDR1 and CDR2 from the germline V gene are SEHNR and FQNEAQ (reference sequence). The CDR3 runs to 12 residues. The whole variable domain, filled in from reference TRBV7-9 and TRBJ2-1, reads DTGVSQNPRHKITKRGQNVTFRCDPISEHNRLYWYRQTLGQGPEFLTYFQNEAQLEKSRLLSDRFSAERPKGSFSTLEIQRTEQGDSAMYLCASSLVSGQAFFGPGTRLTVL.

The chain combines TRBV7-8 with TRBJ2-5; 11 bases match TRBD2. The CDR3 spans 15 residues. CDR1 and CDR2 (germline): SGHVS, FQNEAQ. Trimming removed 1 base from V and 5 bases from J; junction bases left unmatched: 3. The CDR3 region has the DNA TGTGCCAGCAGCTTAGTGACTAGCGGGATCGAGACCCAGTACTTC. Translated: CASSLVTSGIETQYF.

V is TRBV20-1 and J is TRBJ2-2; TRBD1 agrees at 7 bases. V was clipped by 2 bases and J by 6 bases; unmatched bases: 6. The CDR3 extends over 14 amino acids. Germline V lookup: CDR1 DFQATT, CDR2 SNEGSKA (reference sequence). The CDR3 coding sequence is TGCAGTGCTAGAAAGACAGGGTGGGCCGGGGAGCTGTTTTTT. This translates into CSARKTGWAGELFF.

The chain has TRBV28 and TRBJ2-3; D remains unclear. Trimming left V 3 bases short and J 5 bases short, with 6 bases between. The length of the CDR3 is 12 residues. The germline CDR1 and CDR2 sequences are MDHEN and SYDVKM. The CDR3 loop reads CASSFWRDTQYF. The CDR3, as DNA: TGTGCCAGCAGTTTTTGGAGAGATACGCAGTATTTT.

The rearrangement uses TRBV6-2 or TRBV6-3 and TRBJ2-7; 7 bases match TRBD1. The CDR3 is made up of 14 amino acids. Germline trimming cut 5 bases from V and 4 bases from J; bases unmatched to any gene: 8. In germline, CDR1 is MNHEY, CDR2 SVGEGT. CDR3 in amino acids: CASSPDRAKYEQYF. The DNA for the CDR3 is TGTGCCAGCAGTCCCGACAGGGCTAAGTACGAGCAGTACTTC.

Of note for this clonotype: In this CDR3 the conserved last residue, phenylalanine or tryptophan, is missing, so a read error is likely. The chain links TRBV7-2 to TRBJ2-7, with D unclear. With 4 bases removed from V and 6 bases from J, the gap between germline ends came to 28 bases. Germline lookup yields CDR1 SGHTA and CDR2 FQGNSA. The CDR3 covers 18 residues. As DNA, the CDR3 is TGTGCCAGCAGCTCACCAGAATCCCGGGCTGTCCGCGGCGGCGAGCAGTACTTA. It encodes CASSSPESRAVRGGEQYL.

The genes are TRBV30 and TRBJ1-5; D call uncertain. The CDR3 totals 13 residues. Germline V gene data show CDR1 as GTSNPN and CDR2 as SVGIG (reference sequence). V was clipped by 3 bases and J by 0 bases, with 6 bases between them. Here the CDR3 DNA reads TGTGCCTGGAGCCCCAATAGCAATCAGCCCCAGCATTTT. Amino acid sequence: CAWSPNSNQPQHF.

The CDR3 nucleotides read TGCGCCAGCAGCCAAGATTATCCTAGCGGGTCGTCCTACGAGCAGTACTTC. The encoded protein is CASSQDYPSGSSYEQYF. V and J are TRBV4-3 and TRBJ2-7, with 8 positions matching TRBD2. Germline V gene data show CDR1 as LGHNA and CDR2 as YSLEER. This CDR3 spans 17 amino acids. The V and J ends lost 0 bases and 1 base, in that order; junction bases with no gene match: 8.

J is TRBJ2-7 and V is TRBV5-1, with 8 nucleotides matching TRBD1. From germline, CDR1 is SGHRS and CDR2 YFSETQ. The CDR3 loop spans 16 amino acids. The V and J ends lost 0 bases and 1 base, in that order; junction bases with no gene match: 6. The CDR3 is CASSLAMGQESYEQYF. The DNA of the CDR3 is TGCGCCAGCAGCTTGGCGATGGGACAGGAGTCCTACGAGCAGTACTTC.

The genes are TRBV10-3 and TRBJ2-1; TRBD2 matches at 10 bases. Per germline, CDR1 ENHRY and CDR2 SYGVKD. V was clipped by 1 base and J by 4 bases; unmatched bases: 7. The CDR3 loop spans 17 amino acids. CDR3 sequence reads: CAISELLAGPEYNEQFF. The CDR3 DNA reads TGTGCCATCAGTGAGTTACTAGCGGGGCCTGAATACAATGAGCAGTTCTTC.

This clonotype has a handful of counts. The V and J genes are TRBV7-2 and TRBJ2-5, with 10 bases matching TRBD2. The CDR3 sequence is 16 residues long. V was clipped by 3 bases and J by 6 bases; unmatched bases: 10. Germline V lookup: CDR1 SGHTA, CDR2 FQGNSA. DNA for the CDR3: TGTGCCAGCAGCTTGGGGCCCCTAGCGGGAGTACAGACCCAGTACTTC. Amino acids: CASSLGPLAGVQTQYF.

In regard to this clonotype: Mismatch with germline at one junction end may stem from a read error. This chain connects TRBV7-2 to TRBJ2-3; perhaps D is TRBD1 or TRBD2 (5 bases each). This CDR3 is 14 amino acids long. CDR1 and CDR2 (germline): SGHTA, FQGNSA. The CDR3 nucleotides read TGTGCCAGCAGCCTGGGACGCGACTCCGATACGCGGTATTTT. This translates into CASSLGRDSDTRYF.

This clonotype was counted only a few times. The J gene is TRBJ2-3, the V gene TRBV20-1; 10 bases line up with TRBD2. The length of the CDR3 is 13 residues. Germline V CDR1 and CDR2: DFQATT, SNEGSKA (reference sequence). The CDR3 DNA is TGCAGCTTAGCGGGAGGTGGCACAGATACGCAGTATTTT. Translation gives CSLAGGGTDTQYF.

The genes are TRBV5-1 and TRBJ2-1; D is unclear. The CDR3 contains 14 residues. V gave up 4 bases and J gave up 2 bases, with 10 bases separating them. The V gene's germline CDR1 is SGHRS and CDR2 YFSETQ. The CDR3 region has the DNA TGCGCCAGCAGCGGTACCAGCCCCTACAATGAGCAGTTCTTC. This codes for CASSGTSPYNEQFF.

The genes are TRBV4-1 and TRBJ2-1; 10 nucleotides agree with TRBD2. The CDR3 length is 16 residues. The J segment lost 7 bases and the V segment lost 0 bases, leaving 6 bases of the junction unmatched. Germline V CDR1 and CDR2: MGHRA, YSYEKL. CDR3: CASSQEASGSWNEQFF. CDR3 bases: TGCGCCAGCAGCCAAGAGGCTAGCGGGAGCTGGAATGAGCAGTTCTTC.

The genes are TRBV5-1 and TRBJ2-3, with 7 bases matching TRBD2. V lost 6 bases to trimming and J lost 1 base; unmatched junction nucleotides: 5. Germline CDR1 is SGHRS and CDR2 is YFSETQ. The CDR3 runs to 14 residues. This CDR3 reads CASNIRGGTDTQYF. In DNA, the CDR3 is TGCGCCAGCAACATCCGGGGGGGCACAGATACGCAGTATTTT.

This clonotype showed up just a few times. V and J are TRBV6-2 or TRBV6-3 and TRBJ1-5; D remains ambiguous. Trimming left V 7 bases short and J 5 bases short, with 18 bases between. The CDR3 runs 15 residues. The germline gives CDR1 MNHEY, CDR2 SVGEGT. The CDR3, as DNA: TGTGCCAGCACCATTACTGGGCAGTCTTATCAGCCCCAGCATTTT. It codes for CASTITGQSYQPQHF.

A few counts support this clonotype. The CDR3: CSAGGAGNEKLFF. CDR3 DNA sequence: TGCAGTGCTGGCGGAGCCGGTAATGAAAAACTGTTTTTT. The chain couples TRBV20-1 to TRBJ1-4; D not certain. This CDR3 spans 13 amino acids. The V gene lost 5 bases and the J gene lost 4 bases, with 11 bases spanning the gap. Germline loops: CDR1 DFQATT, CDR2 SNEGSKA (reference sequence).

The genes are TRBV28 and TRBJ1-6; 7 bases align to TRBD1. The trim removed 3 bases at V and 7 bases at J, leaving 9 bases unmatched. This CDR3 spans 16 amino acids. Germline CDR1 MDHEN, CDR2 SYDVKM. For the CDR3, the DNA is TGTGCCAGCAGTTTCGGGTCTCTCAGGGGGAATTCACCCCTCCACTTT. It specifies CASSFGSLRGNSPLHF. The complete variable domain, with remaining parts taken from reference TRBV28 and TRBJ1-6, reads DVKVTQSSRYLVKRTGEKVFLECVQDMDHENMFWYRQDPGLGLRLIYFSYDVKMKEKGDIPEGYSVSREKKERFSLILESASTNQTSMYLCASSFGSLRGNSPLHFGNGTRLTVT.

V and J are TRBV11-2 and TRBJ1-4; tentative D call: TRBD1 (6 bases). Trimming removed 4 bases at V and 7 bases at J, with 16 bases between. The CDR3 consists of 15 residues. Germline CDR1 is SGHAT and CDR2 is FQNNGV. The CDR3 bases are TGTGCCAGCAGCTCTACAGGGATCGGTGGTGAAAAACTGTTTTTT. It codes for CASSSTGIGGEKLFF.

This clonotype showed up just a few times. This chain uses TRBV27 with TRBJ2-7, with D perhaps TRBD2 (6 bases). The CDR3 length is 13 residues. V was shortened by 11 bases and J by 3 bases, with 17 bases between the two germline ends. Per germline, CDR1 MNHEY and CDR2 SMNVEV (reference sequence). DNA of the CDR3: TGTGCCTCACGGGGGACGGTCAACTACGAGCAGTACTTC. It codes for CASRGTVNYEQYF.

The chain links TRBV7-9 to TRBJ1-2; D not certain. In germline, CDR1 is SEHNR, CDR2 FQNEAQ (reference sequence). The CDR3 runs to 16 residues. V was cut by 4 bases and J by 7 bases, with 22 bases left in between. CDR3 coding DNA: TGTGCCAGCAGCTCTATCATTGGACCCATTGGAGGTGGCTACACCTTC. Translating gives CASSSIIGPIGGGYTF.

V usage is TRBV19 and J usage is TRBJ2-5; the D gene is possibly TRBD1 (5 bases). Looked up from germline, CDR1 is LNHDA and CDR2 is SQIVND (reference sequence). V gave up 6 bases and J gave up 2 bases, with 10 bases separating them. The CDR3 is made up of 13 amino acids. The CDR3 DNA reads TGTGCCAGTAGCATAACAGGACAAGAGACCCAGTACTTC. Translation gives CASSITGQETQYF.

The chain carries TRBV11-2 and TRBJ2-7, with 7 bases identical to TRBD2. Germline trimming cut 0 bases from V and 4 bases from J; bases unmatched to any gene: 3. Germline loops: CDR1 SGHAT, CDR2 FQNNGV. The CDR3 has 14 residues. The CDR3 spells CASSLDQRGYEQYF. DNA for the CDR3: TGTGCCAGCAGCTTAGATCAGCGGGGTTACGAGCAGTACTTC.